The T cell receptor beta chain described here comes from a study of blood T cell repertoires in COVID-19. At the level of the study: The United States, Italy and Spain provided the acute and convalescent COVID-19 samples.

In the source study's methods: Counts of nucleated cells, estimated from reference gene primer amplification, were obtained. Here immunoSEQ multiplex PCR was the method, and the copy in TCRdb shows in-frame clones only, minus some. The DNA gave D and trimming, while V, J and clone size come from that table. The data contain 180,000 or so clones, 70% to 90% of them singletons. The germline V gene encodes CDR1 MNHEY and CDR2 SMNVEV (reference sequence). The CDR3 extends over 13 amino acids. Trimming took 5 bases from V and 4 from J, leaving 11 bases between them. This chain joins TRBV27 and TRBJ2-5; possible D gene TRBD2, 6 bases. Material for sequencing was peripheral blood. The TCR comes from a man aged 35-49 years with active or convalescent COVID-19. CDR3 in amino acids: CASSHTGLETQYF. The CDR3 DNA reads as TGTGCCAGCAGTCATACGGGACTAGAGACCCAGTACTTC.